Below, 4 T cell receptor beta chains from the same sample are listed, as sequenced in a study of cytomegalovirus exposure and HLA in healthy donors. Sequencing was performed with immunoSEQ multiplex PCR; in TCRdb, only in-frame clones are kept and a portion is missing. This repertoire shows about 140,000 clones, almost 85% found once; its top ten account for 1.4%. The sequenced material came from PBMCs. These receptors came from a woman between 25 and 40 years old in good health and CMV-seronegative.

This clone showed up just once. The chain recombines TRBV9 with TRBJ1-1; TRBD1 is a possible D gene (5 bases). The CDR3 has 16 residues. Germline CDR1 reads SGDLS; CDR2 reads YYNGEE. Trimming took 0 bases from V and 3 from J, leaving 15 bases between them. CDR3 coding DNA: TGTGCCAGCAGCGTAGGGGGGAGGAATGATTACACTGAAGCTTTCTTT. Its protein product is CASSVGGRNDYTEAFF.

The gene calls are TRBV23-1 and TRBJ2-6; 7 bases are a match to TRBD1. TRBV23-1 is reported as an ORF; its role is uncertain. The CDR3 sequence is 20 residues long. The trim removed 2 bases at V and 0 bases at J, leaving 13 bases unmatched. CDR3 sequence (DNA): TGCGCCAGCAGTCAACCGGGGACAGACCCTTCGAGCTCTGGGGCCAACGTCCTGACTTTC. This gives the protein CASSQPGTDPSSSGANVLTF.

The rearrangement links TRBV7-2 to TRBJ2-1; 8 bases are a match to TRBD2. The V gene end was trimmed by 5 bases and the J gene end by 7 bases; junction bases not matched to a gene: 16. This CDR3 is 17 amino acids long. Germline CDR1 SGHTA, CDR2 FQGNSA. CDR3 amino acids: CASSQRPGGATGNEQFF. The DNA of the CDR3 is TGTGCCAGCAGCCAGCGCCCCGGGGGGGCAACGGGGAATGAGCAGTTCTTC.

The CDR3 loop reads CASSDAGGPDTIYF. Here the CDR3 DNA reads TGTGCCAGCAGCGACGCGGGGGGACCGGACACCATATATTTT. This chain connects TRBV11-2 to TRBJ1-3, with D possibly matching TRBD1 (5 bases). The V end was cut by 5 bases, the J end by 8 bases, with 16 bases between. CDR1 is SGHAT, CDR2 FQNNGV, per germline. The CDR3 is made up of 14 amino acids. Full variable domain (remainder filled in from reference TRBV11-2 and TRBJ1-3): EAGVAQSPRYKIIEKRQSVAFWCNPISGHATLYWYQQILGQGPKLLIQFQNNGVVDDSQLPKDRFSAERLKGVDSTLKIQPAKLEDSAVYLCASSDAGGPDTIYFGEGSWLTVV.